One and the same sample provided the 9 T cell receptor beta chains below, sequenced in a study of blood T cell repertoires in COVID-19. The repertoire was sequenced with immunoSEQ multiplex PCR; TCRdb's copy has only in-frame clones and lacks some. Of approximately 89,000 clones in the sample, about 80% were seen once. The sequencing sample was made of peripheral blood. The receptor source for this set is a man between 65 and 85 years old with acute or convalescent COVID-19.

The chain recombines TRBV5-1 with TRBJ2-2; D is uncertain. This CDR3 has 13 residues. Trimming shortened V by 0 bases and J by 5 bases, and 5 bases separated the two germline ends. The germline gives CDR1 SGHRS, CDR2 YFSETQ. CDR3 in DNA: TGCGCCAGCAGCTTGGTGGAGACCGGGGAGCTGTTTTTT. Its protein product is CASSLVETGELFF.

CDR3 DNA: TGCGCCAGCAGACTAGTAGCGGACGGCTACACAGATACGCAGTATTTT. Its translation: CASRLVADGYTDTQYF. This chain connects TRBV4-3 to TRBJ2-3, with D perhaps matching TRBD2 (6 bases). CDR1 and CDR2 (germline): LGHNA, YSLEER. The CDR3 length is 16 residues. Trimming took off 6 bases at V and 2 bases at J, with 18 bases between the two ends.

This chain joins TRBV30 and TRBJ1-1; D not resolved. CDR1 and CDR2 from the germline V gene are GTSNPN and SVGIG (reference sequence). V dropped 8 bases and J dropped 4 bases, with 14 bases sitting between them. The CDR3 runs 12 residues. CDR3 sequence: CAHRGRSTEAFF. The DNA for the CDR3 is TGTGCCCATAGAGGGCGGTCCACTGAAGCTTTCTTT.

The CDR3 sequence: CAWSLQGALGGYTF. The CDR3 coding sequence is TGTGCCTGGAGCCTACAGGGGGCTCTTGGTGGCTACACCTTC. The V and J genes are TRBV30 and TRBJ1-2, with 9 bases identical to TRBD1. The V gene's germline CDR1 is GTSNPN and CDR2 SVGIG (reference sequence). Trimming took 3 bases from V and 7 from J; bases not matched to a gene: 9. The CDR3 is 14 residues long.

This clone was observed a few times. The genes are TRBV5-4 and TRBJ2-7; 14 bases fit TRBD2. In germline, CDR1 is SGHNT, CDR2 YYREEE (reference sequence). This CDR3 region has 16 residues. V was clipped by 4 bases and J by 3 bases; unmatched bases: 6. The CDR3, as DNA: TGTGCCAGCAGCCGAACAGGGACTAGCGGGAGCTACGAGCAGTACTTC. It yields the protein CASSRTGTSGSYEQYF.

This clone is a singleton in its sample. V usage is TRBV10-3 and J usage is TRBJ2-7; 9 bases fit TRBD1. CDR1 and CDR2 from the germline V gene are ENHRY and SYGVKD. The V gene end was trimmed by 6 bases and the J gene end by 4 bases; junction bases not matched to a gene: 4. CDR3 size: 13 residues. The CDR3 reads CAIRPGQGYEQYF. CDR3 bases: TGTGCCATCAGACCGGGACAGGGTTACGAGCAGTACTTC.

This chain connects TRBV27 to TRBJ2-7; tentative D call: TRBD1 (6 bases). Trimming cost V 8 bases and J 2 bases, with 16 bases left between them. Per the germline V gene, CDR1 is MNHEY and CDR2 is SMNVEV (reference sequence). This CDR3 is 14 amino acids long. The CDR3 is CASADRDIPYEQYF. In nucleotides, the CDR3 is TGTGCCAGCGCGGACCGGGACATCCCCTACGAGCAGTACTTC.

The CDR3, as DNA: TGTGCCAGCAGCCAGGGGGCGAGGACTGAAGCTTTCTTT. Amino acid sequence: CASSQGARTEAFF. This sequence joins TRBV3-1 (or the pseudogene TRBV3-2) and TRBJ1-1; D is perhaps TRBD1 (6 bases). Trimming took off 3 bases at V and 5 bases at J, with 10 bases between the two ends. CDR3 length equals 13 residues. From germline, CDR1 is LGHDT and CDR2 YNNKEL (reference sequence).

The V gene is TRBV27, the J gene TRBJ2-1; D remains unclear. V dropped 2 bases and J dropped 6 bases, with 14 bases sitting between them. CDR3 length: 15 residues. Germline V gives CDR1 MNHEY, CDR2 SMNVEV (reference sequence). The CDR3 loop reads CASSLGPAYVNEQFF. For the CDR3, the DNA is TGTGCCAGCAGTTTAGGGCCCGCGTATGTCAATGAGCAGTTCTTC.